This is a list of T cell receptor beta chains from one sample in a study of shared clonotypes between healthy human individuals. Assay used: immunoSEQ multiplex PCR; TCRdb lists only in-frame clones, some missing. The table includes about 690,000 clones, 90% detected once. The sequencing input was memory CD8+ T cells from PBMCs. These receptors all come from a man younger than 35 in good health. Some clones in this sample may be carry-over from other donors' samples. Each CDR3 is given with its conserved first and last residue. The D gene is left open where the match is weak. Only part of the rows carry a size: once, few, many, or a class if the clone is expanded.

d_call j_call clone_size v_call cdr3_aa cdr3_nt
TRBD1 TRBJ1-1 - TRBV27 CASRLMTGQYTEAFF TGTGCCAGCAGACTCATGACAGGGCAATACACTGAAGCTTTCTTT
TRBD2 TRBJ2-7 - TRBV6-1 CASSLLAGNYEQYF TGTGCCAGCAGTTTGCTAGCGGGAAACTACGAGCAGTACTTC
- TRBJ1-4 - TRBV15 CATRPGVGGANEKLFF TGTGCCACACGGCCTGGGGTAGGGGGGGCCAATGAAAAACTGTTTTTT
TRBD2 TRBJ2-5 - TRBV10-3 CAISESLAGGKETQYF TGTGCCATCAGTGAGTCGCTAGCGGGAGGAAAAGAGACCCAGTACTTC
TRBD1 TRBJ2-1 - TRBV19 CASISGQGADYSSYNEQFF TGTGCCAGTATCTCCGGACAGGGGGCCGATTATAGCTCCTACAATGAGCAGTTCTTC
TRBD1 TRBJ2-7 - TRBV7-8 CASSWNRGQEQYF TGTGCCAGCAGCTGGAACAGGGGGCAAGAGCAGTACTTC
TRBD1 TRBJ2-5 once TRBV10-3 CAISWDSPQETQYF TGTGCCATCAGTTGGGACAGCCCGCAAGAGACCCAGTACTTC
- TRBJ1-3 - TRBV19 CASSPGTFGNTIYF TGTGCCAGTAGTCCTGGGACTTTTGGAAACACCATATATTTT
- TRBJ2-7 - TRBV5-6 CASSSPGTYEQYF TGTGCCAGCAGCTCCCCCGGGACCTACGAGCAGTACTTC
- TRBJ1-1 - TRBV5-4 CASSPGRAMNTEAFF TGTGCCAGCAGCCCGGGACGGGCAATGAACACTGAAGCTTTCTTT
- TRBJ1-5 - TRBV7-8 CASSPINGNQPQHF TGTGCCAGCAGCCCCATAAATGGCAATCAGCCCCAGCATTTT
- TRBJ2-7 - TRBV2 CASSGTRTDEQYF TGTGCCAGCAGTGGGACGCGGACAGACGAGCAGTACTTC
- TRBJ1-5 - TRBV4-1 CASSQWDTGNQPQHF TGCGCCAGCAGCCAATGGGATACGGGCAATCAGCCCCAGCATTTT
- TRBJ2-2 - TRBV18 CASSPPGGTGELFF TGTGCCAGCTCACCCCCCGGTGGGACCGGGGAGCTGTTTTTT
- TRBJ2-7 once TRBV2 CATSREGSGIYEQYF TGTGCCACCAGTCGAGAAGGTAGCGGTATCTACGAGCAGTACTTC
- TRBJ1-4 - TRBV9 CASSAFPTANEKLFF TGTGCCAGCAGCGCCTTTCCGACAGCTAATGAAAAACTGTTTTTT
- TRBJ2-2 few TRBV7-9 CASGLQNGELFF TGTGCCAGCGGCCTACAGAACGGGGAGCTGTTTTTT
TRBD1 TRBJ1-1 - TRBV7-3 CASSLGTGTEAFF TGTGCCAGCAGCCTCGGGACAGGGACTGAAGCTTTCTTT
TRBD1 TRBJ1-1 - TRBV6-6 CASSYGTGTEAFF TGTGCCAGCAGTTATGGGACAGGCACTGAAGCTTTCTTT
- TRBJ1-3 - TRBV27 CASSLDFPGNTIYF TGTGCCAGCAGTTTGGATTTCCCTGGAAACACCATATATTTT
TRBD2 TRBJ2-7 - TRBV2 CASSDVGTIYEQYF TGTGCCAGCAGTGATGTTGGGACTATTTACGAGCAGTACTTC
- TRBJ2-2 - TRBV7-9 CASLLVTANTGELFF TGTGCCAGTCTACTGGTTACCGCGAACACCGGGGAGCTGTTTTTT
- TRBJ2-2 - TRBV28 CASSSSGDGELFF TGTGCCAGCAGCTCCTCGGGGGACGGGGAGCTGTTTTTT
- TRBJ2-3 - TRBV15 CATSPRRTDTQYF TGTGCCACCAGCCCCCGACGAACAGATACGCAGTATTTT
TRBD1 TRBJ1-5 - TRBV19 CASRTGRMSNQPQHF TGTGCCAGCCGGACAGGGAGGATGAGCAATCAGCCCCAGCATTTT
- TRBJ1-1 - TRBV29-1 CSVPFVGRRAGTEAFF TGCAGCGTCCCTTTCGTGGGACGCCGGGCAGGGACTGAAGCTTTCTTT
- TRBJ1-3 once TRBV10-2 CASMYKYTIYF TGCGCCAGCATGTACAAGTACACCATATATTTT
- TRBJ1-4 - TRBV4-3 CASSQDWTAGNEKLFF TGCGCCAGCAGCCAAGACTGGACAGCTGGTAATGAAAAACTGTTTTTT
- TRBJ2-1 - TRBV28 CASSPWNEQFF TGTGCCAGCAGCCCCTGGAATGAGCAGTTCTTC
TRBD1 TRBJ1-2 - TRBV18 CASSPPTGNSGYTF TGTGCCAGCTCACCTCCGACAGGGAACTCTGGCTACACCTTC
- TRBJ2-3 - TRBV5-1 CASSLDMVTNTDTQYF TGCGCCAGCAGCTTGGACATGGTAACCAACACAGATACGCAGTATTTT
TRBD2 TRBJ2-5 once TRBV7-8 CASRPSGRAAPLQETQYF TGTGCCAGCAGACCCAGCGGGAGGGCAGCACCTTTACAAGAGACCCAGTACTTC
- TRBJ1-1 - TRBV29-1 CSVVIQEAFF TGCAGCGTTGTAATCCAGGAAGCTTTCTTT
TRBD2 TRBJ2-2 - TRBV9 CASRGANTGELFF TGTGCCAGTCGGGGGGCGAACACCGGGGAGCTGTTTTTT
TRBD1 TRBJ1-2 - TRBV6-5 CASRTGGLYGYTF TGTGCCAGCAGGACAGGGGGGCTTTATGGCTACACCTTC
TRBD1 TRBJ2-1 - TRBV29-1 CSVEDLGYQGVNEQFF TGCAGCGTTGAAGATCTGGGCTACCAGGGGGTTAATGAGCAGTTCTTC
TRBD1 TRBJ2-7 - TRBV6-1 CASRGQDLYEQYF TGTGCCAGCAGGGGACAGGACCTCTACGAGCAGTACTTC
- TRBJ2-4 - TRBV15 CATSSGSKNIQYF TGTGCCACCAGCAGCGGCTCTAAAAACATTCAGTACTTC
- TRBJ2-5 - TRBV27 CASTPTGGFETQYF TGTGCCAGCACCCCTACTGGGGGGTTTGAGACCCAGTACTTC
- TRBJ2-7 - TRBV30 CAWSVQRGLSYEQYF TGTGCCTGGAGTGTACAAAGGGGTCTATCCTACGAGCAGTACTTC
- TRBJ2-7 - TRBV27 CASSSGGQSYEQYF TGTGCCAGCAGTTCCGGGGGGCAGAGTTACGAGCAGTACTTC
TRBD1 TRBJ2-1 - TRBV5-1 CASSLGRGLYNEQFF TGCGCCAGCAGCTTAGGCAGGGGGCTCTACAATGAGCAGTTCTTC
- TRBJ1-2 few TRBV19 CATIDPRTSYGYTF TGTGCCACCATAGATCCTCGGACTAGCTATGGCTACACCTTC
- TRBJ1-3 - TRBV9 CASSPGNTIYF TGTGCCAGCAGCCCCGGAAACACCATATATTTT
TRBD1 TRBJ1-2 - TRBV7-9 CASSPGRGGTYGYTF TGTGCCAGCAGCCCCGGGCGAGGGGGCACTTATGGCTACACCTTC
TRBD2 TRBJ2-1 - TRBV7-9 CASSLSGRAIYNEQFF TGTGCCAGCAGCCTTAGCGGGAGGGCTATCTACAATGAGCAGTTCTTC
TRBD2 TRBJ2-3 - TRBV19 CASSTRRSGKRTDTQYF TGTGCCAGTAGTACTCGACGTAGCGGGAAACGCACAGATACGCAGTATTTT
TRBD2 TRBJ2-1 - TRBV18 CASSPPRLAGVYYNEQFF TGTGCCAGCTCTCCACCTAGGCTAGCGGGAGTTTACTACAATGAGCAGTTCTTC
- TRBJ2-7 - TRBV19 CASSVSHSDSYEQYF TGTGCCAGTAGTGTTTCCCACTCCGACTCCTACGAGCAGTACTTC
- TRBJ2-5 - TRBV27 CASSPGEEGQYF TGTGCCAGCAGTCCGGGGGAAGAGGGCCAGTACTTC
- TRBJ2-7 once TRBV2 CASRKTSSYEQYF TGTGCCAGCAGAAAGACTAGCTCCTACGAGCAGTACTTC
TRBD1 TRBJ1-5 - TRBV5-3 CARSWTGAGPQHF TGTGCCAGATCTTGGACAGGGGCAGGGCCCCAGCATTTT
- TRBJ1-1 - TRBV5-1 CASSLAGSVTEAFF TGCGCCAGCAGTCTAGCCGGCTCCGTCACTGAAGCTTTCTTT
- TRBJ1-1 - TRBV9 CASSVGGSTEAFF TGTGCCAGCAGCGTAGGCGGGTCTACTGAAGCTTTCTTT
- TRBJ1-1 few TRBV2 CASTQPGKSLNTEAFF TGTGCCAGCACCCAACCGGGAAAGTCCTTAAACACTGAAGCTTTCTTT